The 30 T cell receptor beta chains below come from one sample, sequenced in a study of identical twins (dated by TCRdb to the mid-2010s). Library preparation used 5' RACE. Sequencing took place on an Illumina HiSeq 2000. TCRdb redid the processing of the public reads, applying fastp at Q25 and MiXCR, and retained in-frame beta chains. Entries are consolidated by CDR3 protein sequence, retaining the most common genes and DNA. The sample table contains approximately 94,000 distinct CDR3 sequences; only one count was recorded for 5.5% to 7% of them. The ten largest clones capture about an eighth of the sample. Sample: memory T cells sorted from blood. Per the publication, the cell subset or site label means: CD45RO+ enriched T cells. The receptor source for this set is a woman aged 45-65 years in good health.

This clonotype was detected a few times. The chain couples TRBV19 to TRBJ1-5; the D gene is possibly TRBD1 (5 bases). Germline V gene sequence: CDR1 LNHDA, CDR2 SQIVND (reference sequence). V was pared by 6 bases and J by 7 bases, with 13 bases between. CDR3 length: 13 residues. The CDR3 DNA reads TGTGCCAGTAGGATGGTTCGGGGGCAGCCCCAGCATTTT. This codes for CASRMVRGQPQHF. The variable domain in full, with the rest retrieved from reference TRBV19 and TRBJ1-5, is DGGITQSPKYLFRKEGQNVTLSCEQNLNHDAMYWYRQDPGQGLRLIYYSQIVNDFQKGDIAEGYSVSREKKESFPLTVTSAQKNPTAFYLCASRMVRGQPQHFGDGTRLSIL.

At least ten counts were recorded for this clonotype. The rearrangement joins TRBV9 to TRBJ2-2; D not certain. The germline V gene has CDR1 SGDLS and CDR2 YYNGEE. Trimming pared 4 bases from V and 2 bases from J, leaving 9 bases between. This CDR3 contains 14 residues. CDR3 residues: CASSPQVNTGELFF. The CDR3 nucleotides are TGTGCCAGCAGCCCTCAGGTCAACACCGGGGAGCTGTTTTTT.

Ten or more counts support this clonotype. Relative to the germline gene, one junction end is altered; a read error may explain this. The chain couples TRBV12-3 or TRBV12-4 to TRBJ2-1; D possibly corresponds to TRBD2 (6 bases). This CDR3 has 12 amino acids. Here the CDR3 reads CASSLGGGILGF. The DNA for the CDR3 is TGTGCCAGCAGTTTAGGGGGAGGCATCCTCGGCTTC.

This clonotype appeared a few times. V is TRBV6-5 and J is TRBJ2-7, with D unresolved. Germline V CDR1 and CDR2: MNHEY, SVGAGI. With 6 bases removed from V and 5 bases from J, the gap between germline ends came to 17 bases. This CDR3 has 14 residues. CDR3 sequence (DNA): TGTGCCAGCAGCTACGCGTTTGGACCAGACGAGCAGTACTTC. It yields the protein CASSYAFGPDEQYF.

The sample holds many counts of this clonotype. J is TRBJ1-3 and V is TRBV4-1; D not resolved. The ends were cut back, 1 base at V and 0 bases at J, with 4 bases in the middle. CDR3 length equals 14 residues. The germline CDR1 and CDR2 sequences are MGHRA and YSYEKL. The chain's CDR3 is CASSQVVSGNTIYF. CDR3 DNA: TGCGCCAGCAGCCAAGTGGTCTCTGGAAACACCATATATTTT.

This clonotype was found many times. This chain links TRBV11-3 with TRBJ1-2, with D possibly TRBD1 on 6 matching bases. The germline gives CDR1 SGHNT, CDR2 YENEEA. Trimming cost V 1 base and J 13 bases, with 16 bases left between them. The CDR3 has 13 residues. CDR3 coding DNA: TGTGCCAGCAGCTTAGTGGGCCAGGGGCCCTCCACCTTC. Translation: CASSLVGQGPSTF.

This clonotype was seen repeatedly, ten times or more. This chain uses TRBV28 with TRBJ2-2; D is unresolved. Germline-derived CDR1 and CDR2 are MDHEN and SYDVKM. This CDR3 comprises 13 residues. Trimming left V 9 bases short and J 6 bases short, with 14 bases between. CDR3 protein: CASRDNGAGELFF. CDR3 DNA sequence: TGTGCCAGTCGTGACAACGGAGCCGGGGAGCTGTTTTTT.

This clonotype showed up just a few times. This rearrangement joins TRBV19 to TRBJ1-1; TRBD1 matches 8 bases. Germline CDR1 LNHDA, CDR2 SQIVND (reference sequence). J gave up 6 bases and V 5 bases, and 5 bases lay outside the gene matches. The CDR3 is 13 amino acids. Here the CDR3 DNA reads TGTGCCAGTAGTTTCGGACAGGGTGCTGAAGCTTTCTTT. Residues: CASSFGQGAEAFF.

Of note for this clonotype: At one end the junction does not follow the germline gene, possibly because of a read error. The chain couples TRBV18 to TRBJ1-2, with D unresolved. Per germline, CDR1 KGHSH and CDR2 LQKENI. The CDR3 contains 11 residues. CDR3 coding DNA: TGTGCCAGCTCACCCGGGGATGGACCGAGCTTC. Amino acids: CASSPGDGPSF. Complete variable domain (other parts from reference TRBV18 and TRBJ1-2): NAGVMQNPRHLVRRRGQEARLRCSPMKGHSHVYWYRQLPEEGLKFMVYLQKENIIDESGMPKERFSAEFPKEGPSILRIQQVVRGDSAAYFCASSPGDGPSFGSGTRLTVV.

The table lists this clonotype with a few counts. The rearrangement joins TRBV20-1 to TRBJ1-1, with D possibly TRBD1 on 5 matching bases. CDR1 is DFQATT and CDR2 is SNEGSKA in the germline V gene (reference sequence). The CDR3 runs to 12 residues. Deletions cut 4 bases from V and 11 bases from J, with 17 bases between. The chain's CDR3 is CSANGAGASAFF. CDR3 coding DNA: TGCAGTGCTAACGGGGCGGGTGCGTCGGCTTTCTTT.

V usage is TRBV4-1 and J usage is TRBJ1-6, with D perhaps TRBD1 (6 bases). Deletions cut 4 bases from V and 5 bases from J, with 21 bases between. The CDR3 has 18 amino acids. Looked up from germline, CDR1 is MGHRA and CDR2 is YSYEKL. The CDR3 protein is CASSREYSGGTDNSPLHF. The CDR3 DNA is TGCGCCAGCAGCCGAGAATACAGCGGGGGCACAGATAATTCACCCCTCCACTTT.

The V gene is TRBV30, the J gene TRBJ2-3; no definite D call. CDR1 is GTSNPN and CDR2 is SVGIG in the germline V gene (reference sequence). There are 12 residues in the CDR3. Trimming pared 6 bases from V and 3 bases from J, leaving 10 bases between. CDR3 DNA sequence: TGTGCCTGCAATTCCGGAACAGATACGCAGTATTTT. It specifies CACNSGTDTQYF.

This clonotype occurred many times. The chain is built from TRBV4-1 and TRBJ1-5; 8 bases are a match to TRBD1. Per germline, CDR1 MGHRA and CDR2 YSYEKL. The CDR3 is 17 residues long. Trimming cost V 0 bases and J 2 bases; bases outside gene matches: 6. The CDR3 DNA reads TGCGCCAGCAGCCAAGATCCGGCGGGACAGGGCAATCAGCCCCAGCATTTT. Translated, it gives CASSQDPAGQGNQPQHF.

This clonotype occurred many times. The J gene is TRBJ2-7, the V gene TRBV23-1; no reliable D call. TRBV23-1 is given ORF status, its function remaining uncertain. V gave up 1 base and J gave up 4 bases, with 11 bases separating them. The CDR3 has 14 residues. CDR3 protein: CASSQCDASYEQYV. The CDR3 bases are TGCGCCAGCAGTCAATGCGACGCGAGTTACGAGCAGTACGTC.

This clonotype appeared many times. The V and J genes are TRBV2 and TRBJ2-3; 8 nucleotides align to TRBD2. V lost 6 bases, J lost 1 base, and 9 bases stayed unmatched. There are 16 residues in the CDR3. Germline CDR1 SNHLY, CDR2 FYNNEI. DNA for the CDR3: TGTGCCAGCAGGGGAACTAGCGGCTCACGCACAGATACGCAGTATTTT. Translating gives CASRGTSGSRTDTQYF.

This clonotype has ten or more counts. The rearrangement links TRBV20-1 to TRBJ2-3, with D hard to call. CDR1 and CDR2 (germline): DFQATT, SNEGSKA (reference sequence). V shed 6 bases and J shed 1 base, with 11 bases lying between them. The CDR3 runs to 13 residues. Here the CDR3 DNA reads TGCAGTGCCGGGTCTCCCGGCACAGATACGCAGTATTTT. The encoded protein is CSAGSPGTDTQYF.

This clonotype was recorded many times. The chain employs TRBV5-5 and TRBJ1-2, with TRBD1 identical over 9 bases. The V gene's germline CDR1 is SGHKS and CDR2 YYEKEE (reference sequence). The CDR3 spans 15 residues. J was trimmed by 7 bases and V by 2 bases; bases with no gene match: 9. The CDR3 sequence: CASSFGTGNLGGYTF. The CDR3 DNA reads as TGTGCCAGCAGCTTTGGGACAGGGAATTTAGGTGGCTACACCTTC.

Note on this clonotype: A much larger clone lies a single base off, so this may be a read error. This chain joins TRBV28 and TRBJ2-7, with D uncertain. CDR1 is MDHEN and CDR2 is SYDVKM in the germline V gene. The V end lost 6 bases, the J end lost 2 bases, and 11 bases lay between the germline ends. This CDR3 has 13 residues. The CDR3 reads CASRSCSAYEQYF. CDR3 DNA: TGTGCCAGCAGGTCGTGCAGCGCCTACGAGCAGTACTTC.

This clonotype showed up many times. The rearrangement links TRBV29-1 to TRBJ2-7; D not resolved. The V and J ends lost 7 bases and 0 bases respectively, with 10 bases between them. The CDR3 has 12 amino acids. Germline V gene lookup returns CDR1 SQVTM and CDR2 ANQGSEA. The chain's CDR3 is CSAKGSSYEQYF. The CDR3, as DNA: TGCAGCGCCAAAGGTAGCTCCTACGAGCAGTACTTC.

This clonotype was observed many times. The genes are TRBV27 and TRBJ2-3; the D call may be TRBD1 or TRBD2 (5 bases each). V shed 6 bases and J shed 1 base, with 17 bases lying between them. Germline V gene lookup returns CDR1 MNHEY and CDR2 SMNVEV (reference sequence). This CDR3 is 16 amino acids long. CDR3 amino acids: CASSYPPGAGTDTQYF. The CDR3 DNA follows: TGTGCCAGCAGCTACCCCCCCGGGGCGGGCACAGATACGCAGTATTTT.

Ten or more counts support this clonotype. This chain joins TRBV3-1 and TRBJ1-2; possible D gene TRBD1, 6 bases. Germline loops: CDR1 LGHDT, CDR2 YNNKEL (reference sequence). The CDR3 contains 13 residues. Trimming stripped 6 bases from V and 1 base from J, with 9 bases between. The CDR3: CASRGRGNYGYTF. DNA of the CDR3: TGTGCCAGCAGGGGCAGGGGTAACTATGGCTACACCTTC.

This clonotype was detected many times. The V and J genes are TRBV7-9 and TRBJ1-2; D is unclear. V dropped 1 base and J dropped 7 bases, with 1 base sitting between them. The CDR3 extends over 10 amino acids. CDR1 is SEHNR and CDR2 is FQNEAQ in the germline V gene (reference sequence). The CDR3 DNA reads TGTGCCAGCAGCTTAGTTGGCTACACCTTC. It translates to CASSLVGYTF.

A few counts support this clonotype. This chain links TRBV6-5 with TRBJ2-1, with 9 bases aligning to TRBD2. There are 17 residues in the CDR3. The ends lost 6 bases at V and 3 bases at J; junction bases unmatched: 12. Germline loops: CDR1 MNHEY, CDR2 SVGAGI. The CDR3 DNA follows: TGTGCCAGCAGGGGACTAGCCGTCCGGTCGGACTACAATGAGCAGTTCTTC. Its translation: CASRGLAVRSDYNEQFF.

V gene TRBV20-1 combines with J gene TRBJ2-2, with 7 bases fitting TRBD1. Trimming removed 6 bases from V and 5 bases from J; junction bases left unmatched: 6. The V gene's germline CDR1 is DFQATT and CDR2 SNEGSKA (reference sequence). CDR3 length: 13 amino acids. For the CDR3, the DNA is TGCAGTGCCGACCCAGGGGGAACCGGGGAGCTGTTTTTT. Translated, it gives CSADPGGTGELFF.

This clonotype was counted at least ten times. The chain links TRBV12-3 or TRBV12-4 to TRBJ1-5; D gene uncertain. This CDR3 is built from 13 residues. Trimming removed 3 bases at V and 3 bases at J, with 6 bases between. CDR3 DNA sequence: TGTGCCAGCAGTTTGAATGCCAATCAGCCCCAGCATTTT. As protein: CASSLNANQPQHF.

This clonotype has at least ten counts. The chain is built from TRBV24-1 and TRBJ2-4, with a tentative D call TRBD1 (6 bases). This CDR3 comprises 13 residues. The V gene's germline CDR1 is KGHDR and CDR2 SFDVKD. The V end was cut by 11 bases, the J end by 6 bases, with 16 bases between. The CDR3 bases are TGTGCCAACCCGGGGACATTCTTAAACATTCAGTACTTC. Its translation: CANPGTFLNIQYF.

CDR3 loop: CATSRDGGGRYF. CDR3 nucleotides: TGTGCCACCAGCAGAGATGGCGGGGGGAGGTACTTC. The chain combines TRBV15 with TRBJ2-5; TRBD2 matches 8 bases. From germline, CDR1 is LNHNV and CDR2 YYDKDF (reference sequence). This CDR3 has 12 amino acids. V was pared by 0 bases and J by 13 bases, with 4 bases of the junction left unmatched.

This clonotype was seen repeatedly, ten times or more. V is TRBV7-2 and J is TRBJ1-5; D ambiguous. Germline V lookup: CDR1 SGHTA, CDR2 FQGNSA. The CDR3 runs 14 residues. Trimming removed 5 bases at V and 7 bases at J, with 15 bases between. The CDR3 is CASSPSEEGQPQHF. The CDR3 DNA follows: TGTGCCAGCAGCCCATCGGAGGAAGGACAGCCCCAGCATTTT.

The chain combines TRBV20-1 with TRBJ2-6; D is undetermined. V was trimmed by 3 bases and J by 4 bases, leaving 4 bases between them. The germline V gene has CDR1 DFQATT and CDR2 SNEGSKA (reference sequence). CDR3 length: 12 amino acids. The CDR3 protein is CSASSGANVLTF. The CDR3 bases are TGCAGTGCTAGTTCCGGGGCCAACGTCCTGACTTTC.

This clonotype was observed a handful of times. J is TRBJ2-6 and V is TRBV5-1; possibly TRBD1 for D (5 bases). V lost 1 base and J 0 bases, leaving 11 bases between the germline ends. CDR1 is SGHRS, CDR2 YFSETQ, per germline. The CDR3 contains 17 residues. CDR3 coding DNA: TGCGCCAGCAGCTTGAGTACAGGCAGCTCTGGGGCCAACGTCCTGACTTTC. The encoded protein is CASSLSTGSSGANVLTF.